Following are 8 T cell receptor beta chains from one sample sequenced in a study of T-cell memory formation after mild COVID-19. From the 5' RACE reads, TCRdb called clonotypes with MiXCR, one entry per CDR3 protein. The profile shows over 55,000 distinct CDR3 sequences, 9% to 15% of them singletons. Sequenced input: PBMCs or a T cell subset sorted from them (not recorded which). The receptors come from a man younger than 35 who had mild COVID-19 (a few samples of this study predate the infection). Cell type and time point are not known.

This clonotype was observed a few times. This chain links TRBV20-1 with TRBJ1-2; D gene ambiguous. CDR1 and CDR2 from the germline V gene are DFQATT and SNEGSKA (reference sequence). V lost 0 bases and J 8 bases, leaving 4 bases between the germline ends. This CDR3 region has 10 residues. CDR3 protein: CSARDGGYTF. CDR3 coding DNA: TGCAGTGCTAGAGACGGAGGCTACACCTTC.

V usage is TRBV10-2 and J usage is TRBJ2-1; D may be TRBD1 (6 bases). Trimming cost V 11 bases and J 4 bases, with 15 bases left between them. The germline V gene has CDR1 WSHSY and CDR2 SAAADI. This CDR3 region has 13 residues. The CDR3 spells CAVLRDNYNEQFF. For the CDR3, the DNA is TGCGCCGTACTCCGGGACAATTACAATGAGCAGTTCTTC.

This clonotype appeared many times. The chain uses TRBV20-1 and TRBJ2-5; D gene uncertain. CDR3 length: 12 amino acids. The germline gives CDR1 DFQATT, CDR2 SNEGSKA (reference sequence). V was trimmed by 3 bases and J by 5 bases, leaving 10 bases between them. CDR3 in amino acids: CSASSFRETQYF. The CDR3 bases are TGCAGTGCTAGTTCGTTCAGGGAGACCCAGTACTTC.

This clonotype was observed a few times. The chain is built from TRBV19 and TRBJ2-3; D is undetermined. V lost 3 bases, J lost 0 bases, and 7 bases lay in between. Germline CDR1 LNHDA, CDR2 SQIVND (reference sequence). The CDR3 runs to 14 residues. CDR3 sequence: CASSIQSSTDTQYF. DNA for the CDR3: TGTGCCAGTAGTATCCAGAGCAGCACAGATACGCAGTATTTT.

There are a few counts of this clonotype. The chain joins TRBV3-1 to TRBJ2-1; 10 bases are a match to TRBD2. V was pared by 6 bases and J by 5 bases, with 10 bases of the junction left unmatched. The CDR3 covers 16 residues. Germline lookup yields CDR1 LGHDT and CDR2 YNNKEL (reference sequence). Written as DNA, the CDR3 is TGTGCCAGCAGAAACAGCGGGGGGGCACCCCACAATGAGCAGTTCTTC. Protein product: CASRNSGGAPHNEQFF.

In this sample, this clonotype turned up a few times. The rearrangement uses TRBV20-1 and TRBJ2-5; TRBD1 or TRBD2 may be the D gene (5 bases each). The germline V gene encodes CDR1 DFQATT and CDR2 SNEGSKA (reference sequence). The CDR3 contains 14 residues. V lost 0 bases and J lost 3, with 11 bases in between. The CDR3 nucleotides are TGCAGTGCTAGAGACACCGGGACCAAAGAGACCCAGTACTTC. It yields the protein CSARDTGTKETQYF.

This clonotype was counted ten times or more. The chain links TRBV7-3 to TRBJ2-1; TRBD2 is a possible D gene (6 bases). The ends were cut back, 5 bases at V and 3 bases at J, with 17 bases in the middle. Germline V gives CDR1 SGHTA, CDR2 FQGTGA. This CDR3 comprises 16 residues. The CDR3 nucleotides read TGTGCCAGCAGCCCTAATCCCGGACTACACTACAATGAGCAGTTCTTC. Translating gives CASSPNPGLHYNEQFF.

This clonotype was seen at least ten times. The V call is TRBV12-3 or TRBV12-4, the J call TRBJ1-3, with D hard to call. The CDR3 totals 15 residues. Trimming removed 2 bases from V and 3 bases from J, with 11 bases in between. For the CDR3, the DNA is TGTGCCAGCAGTTTAAAGGACGGGGTTGGAAACACCATATATTTT. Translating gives CASSLKDGVGNTIYF.